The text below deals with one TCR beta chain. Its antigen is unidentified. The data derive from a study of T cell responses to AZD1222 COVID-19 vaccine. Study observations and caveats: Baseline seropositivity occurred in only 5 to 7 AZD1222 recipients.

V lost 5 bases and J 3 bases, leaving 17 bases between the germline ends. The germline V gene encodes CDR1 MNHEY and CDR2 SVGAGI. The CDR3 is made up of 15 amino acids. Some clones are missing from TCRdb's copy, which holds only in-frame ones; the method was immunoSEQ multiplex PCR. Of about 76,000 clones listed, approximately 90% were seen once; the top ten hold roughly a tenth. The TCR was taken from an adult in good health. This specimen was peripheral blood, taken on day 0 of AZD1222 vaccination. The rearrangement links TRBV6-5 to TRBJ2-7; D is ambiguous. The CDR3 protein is CASSPNLDENYEQYF. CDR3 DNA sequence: TGTGCCAGCAGTCCAAACCTTGACGAGAACTACGAGCAGTACTTC.